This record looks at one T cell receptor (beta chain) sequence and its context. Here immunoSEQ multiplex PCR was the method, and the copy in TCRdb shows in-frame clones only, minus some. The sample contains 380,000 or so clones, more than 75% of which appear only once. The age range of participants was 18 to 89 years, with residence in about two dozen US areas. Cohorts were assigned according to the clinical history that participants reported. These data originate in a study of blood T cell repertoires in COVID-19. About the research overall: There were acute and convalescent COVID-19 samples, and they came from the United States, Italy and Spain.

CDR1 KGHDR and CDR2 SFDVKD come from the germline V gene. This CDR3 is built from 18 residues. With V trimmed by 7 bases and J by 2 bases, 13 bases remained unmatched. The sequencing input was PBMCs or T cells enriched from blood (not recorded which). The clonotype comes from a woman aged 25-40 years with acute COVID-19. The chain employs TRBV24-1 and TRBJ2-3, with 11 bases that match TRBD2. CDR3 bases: TGTGCCACCAGGGGTAGCGGGGGGGCCGGTATTCTCACAGATACGCAGTATTTT. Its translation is CATRGSGGAGILTDTQYF.